This note documents a single T cell receptor (beta chain) sequence. This clone has a handful of counts. Its antigen target is currently unknown. Base qualities were left out, and no much larger clone turns up one base away. The data were obtained in a study of T cell responses to AZD1222 COVID-19 vaccine (dated by TCRdb to about 2021). Concerning the study at large: A total of approximately 230 trial participants underwent TCR sequencing, of whom 200 to 220 received two doses of AZD1222 and some 26 received two doses of the MenACWY control vaccine. Trial participants were enrolled into age subgroups of 18-55, 56-69 and 70-plus years, which contained about 150, 28 and 57 TCR-sequenced participants, respectively.

The CDR3 regions of human TCRbeta chains were analyzed by immunosequencing. As for how the authors treated the data: TCRs in the repertoires were matched against a reference library of SARS-CoV-2-specific TCRs that had been generated with the MIRA antigen-specificity platform. Breadth was defined as the fraction of unique TCRs that were SARS-CoV-2-associated, and depth was defined as the fraction of total T cells that were SARS-CoV-2-associated. Using the MIRA data, each spike-specific TCR was assigned both to the spike region to which the TCR was reactive and to a CD4 or CD8 class. Log10-transformed breadth and depth values were compared by one-way ANOVA with Sidak's multiple comparisons tests. The immuneACCESS repertoire file appears here via TCRdb, limited to in-frame rearrangements. These files lack a portion of the clones; in checked studies, under half of the deficit traces to unresolved V genes, and the cause of the others is not known. The V and J calls and clone size come from that table; D and trimming were worked out from the DNA. The table for this sample lists roughly 150,000 clones; roughly 89% of them were counted only once. The ten largest account for 0.95% to 1.1% of the sample.

General findings and caveats noted by the study authors: A significant rise in spike-specific TCR breadth and depth was observed after two AZD1222 doses relative to day 0 and relative to MenACWY recipients. In the small 56-69-year group, the increase in depth fell short of significance, most likely because of low power. Participants were mostly white British, with more females than males. The authors suggested clonal diversity may have been underestimated. Nearly half of unique spike-specific TCRs reportedly recognized epitopes outside regions mutated in the B.1.351 and B.1.1.7 variants. Only a handful of AZD1222 recipients were SARS-CoV-2 seropositive at baseline, limiting conclusions about previously exposed vaccinees. CD4 TCRs associated with the vaccine covered the entire spike protein, and the dominant responses were in regions 160-218 and 743-854. Because no samples from the day 14 peak response were available, repertoires could be characterized only after the peak T cell response.

The time point label for this specimen denotes: about 28 days (+/-7) after the second vaccine dose. AZD1222 recipients with second doses at about 4 weeks or about 12 weeks were pooled, because spike-specific TCR depth and breadth did not differ between schedules. Samples from vaccinated people were obtained from the UK trials COV001 and COV002, which included a single-blind randomized controlled phase 2/3 trial of AZD1222 (ChAdOx1 nCoV-19) in healthy adults. For TCRbeta chain sequencing, PBMC samples from trial participants were taken at day 0 and at day 28 after the second dose. Sample: peripheral blood, taken 28 days after the second AZD1222 dose. This TCR was recovered from an adult who received the AZD1222 COVID-19 vaccine.

The CDR3 region has the sequence CASSLRDQVYTF. The bases are TGTGCCAGCAGCTTAAGGGACCAGGTCTACACCTTC. The V and J segments used are TRBV13 and TRBJ1-2; D gene: possibly TRBD1, on 5 matching bases. Counted from cysteine to phenylalanine, this CDR3 has 12 amino acids. The retained sequence is limited to the CDR3, 36 bases, with the frame set at the first base. Relative to germline, V is 2 bases shorter and J is 10 bases shorter, with 11 bases between their ends. Based on the germline V gene (reference sequence), the CDR1 and CDR2 sequences are PRHDT and FYEKMQ.